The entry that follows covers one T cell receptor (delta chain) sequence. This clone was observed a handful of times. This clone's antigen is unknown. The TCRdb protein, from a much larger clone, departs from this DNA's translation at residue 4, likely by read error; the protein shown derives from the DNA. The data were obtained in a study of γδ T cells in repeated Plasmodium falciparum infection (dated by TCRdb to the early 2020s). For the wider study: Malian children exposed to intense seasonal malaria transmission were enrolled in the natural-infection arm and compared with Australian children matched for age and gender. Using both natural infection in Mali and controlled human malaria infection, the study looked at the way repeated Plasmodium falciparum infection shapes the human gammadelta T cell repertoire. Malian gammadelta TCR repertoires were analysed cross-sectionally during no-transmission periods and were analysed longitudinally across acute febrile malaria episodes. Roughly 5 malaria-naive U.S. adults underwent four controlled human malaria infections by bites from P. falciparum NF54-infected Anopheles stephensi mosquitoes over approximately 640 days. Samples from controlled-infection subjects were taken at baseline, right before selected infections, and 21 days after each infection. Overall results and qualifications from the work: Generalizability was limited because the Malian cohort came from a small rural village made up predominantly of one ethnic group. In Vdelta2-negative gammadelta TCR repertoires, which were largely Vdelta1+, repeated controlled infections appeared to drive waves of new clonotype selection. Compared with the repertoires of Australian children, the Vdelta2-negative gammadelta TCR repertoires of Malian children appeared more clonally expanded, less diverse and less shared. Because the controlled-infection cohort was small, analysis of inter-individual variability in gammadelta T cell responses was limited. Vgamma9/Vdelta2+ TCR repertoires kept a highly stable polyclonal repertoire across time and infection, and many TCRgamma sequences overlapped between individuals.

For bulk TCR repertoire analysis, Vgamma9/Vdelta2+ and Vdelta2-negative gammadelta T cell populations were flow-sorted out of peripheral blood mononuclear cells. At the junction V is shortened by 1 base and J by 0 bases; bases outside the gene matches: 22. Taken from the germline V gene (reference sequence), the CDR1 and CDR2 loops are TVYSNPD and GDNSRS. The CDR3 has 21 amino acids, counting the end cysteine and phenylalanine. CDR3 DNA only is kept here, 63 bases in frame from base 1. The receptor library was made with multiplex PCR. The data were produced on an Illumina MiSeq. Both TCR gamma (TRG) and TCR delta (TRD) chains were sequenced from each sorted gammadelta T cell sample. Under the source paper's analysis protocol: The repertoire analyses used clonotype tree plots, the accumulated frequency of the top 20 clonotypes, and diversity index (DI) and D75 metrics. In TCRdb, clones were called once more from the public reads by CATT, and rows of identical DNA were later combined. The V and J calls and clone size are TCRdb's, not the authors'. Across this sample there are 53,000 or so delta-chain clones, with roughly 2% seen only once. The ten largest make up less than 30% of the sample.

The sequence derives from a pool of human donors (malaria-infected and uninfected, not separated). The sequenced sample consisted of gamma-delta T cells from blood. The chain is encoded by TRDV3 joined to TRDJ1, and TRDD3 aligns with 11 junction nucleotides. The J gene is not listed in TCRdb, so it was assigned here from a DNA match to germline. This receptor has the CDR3 CAFNHPTHWGITTIYTDKLIF. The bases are TGTGCCTTTAACCACCCTACGCACTGGGGGATAACGACGATTTACACCGATAAACTCATCTTT.